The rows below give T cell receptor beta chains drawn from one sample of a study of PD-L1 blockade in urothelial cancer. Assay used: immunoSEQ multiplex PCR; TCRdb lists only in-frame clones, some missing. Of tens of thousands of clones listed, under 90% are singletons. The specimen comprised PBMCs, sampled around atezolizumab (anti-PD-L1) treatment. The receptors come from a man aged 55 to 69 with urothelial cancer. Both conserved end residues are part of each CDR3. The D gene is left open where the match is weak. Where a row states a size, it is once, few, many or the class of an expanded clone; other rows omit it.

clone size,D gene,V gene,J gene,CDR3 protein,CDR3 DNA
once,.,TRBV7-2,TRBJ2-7,CASSLEGRVCKQYF,TGTGCCAGCAGCTTAGAAGGCAGGGTCTGCAAGCAGTACTTC
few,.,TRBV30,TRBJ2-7,CAWARGAYEQYF,TGTGCCTGGGCCAGAGGAGCCTACGAGCAGTACTTC
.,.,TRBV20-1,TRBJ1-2,CSATVNYGYTF,TGCAGTGCTACCGTTAACTATGGCTACACCTTC
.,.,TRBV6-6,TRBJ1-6,CASGVGVDSPLHF,TGTGCCAGCGGGGTCGGGGTAGATTCACCCCTCCACTTT
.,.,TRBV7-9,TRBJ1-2,CASSFVGGGYGYTF,TGTGCCAGCAGTTTCGTGGGGGGAGGCTATGGCTACACCTTC
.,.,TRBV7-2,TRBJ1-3,CASSLSNPGRNTIYF,TGTGCCAGCAGCTTATCGAATCCAGGTCGAAACACCATATATTTT
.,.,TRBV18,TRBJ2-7,CASSSDNSYEQYF,TGTGCCAGCTCATCCGACAACTCCTACGAGCAGTACTTC
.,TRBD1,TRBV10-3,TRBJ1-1,CAIRGTVSNTEAFF,TGTGCCATCAGAGGGACAGTGTCGAACACTGAAGCTTTCTTT
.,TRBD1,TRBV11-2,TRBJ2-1,CASSLRRGQDEQFF,TGTGCCAGCAGCTTAAGAAGGGGGCAGGATGAGCAGTTCTTC
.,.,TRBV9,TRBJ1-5,CASSFGVSNQPQHF,TGTGCCAGCAGCTTCGGAGTTAGCAATCAGCCCCAGCATTTT
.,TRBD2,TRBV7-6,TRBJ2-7,CASSLGPAAGGSYEQYF,TGTGCCAGCAGCTTAGGACCCGCGGCGGGGGGCTCCTACGAGCAGTACTTC
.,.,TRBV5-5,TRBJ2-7,CASRPGIQPYEQYF,TGTGCCAGCAGACCCGGGATACAGCCCTACGAGCAGTACTTC
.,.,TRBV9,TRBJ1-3,CASAGVPFSGNTIYF,TGTGCCAGCGCAGGGGTCCCCTTTTCTGGAAACACCATATATTTT
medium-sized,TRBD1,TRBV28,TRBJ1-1,CASSSPDRGYTEAFF,TGTGCCAGCAGCAGCCCGGACAGGGGATATACTGAAGCTTTCTTT
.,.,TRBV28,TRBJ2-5,CASSNQYPQETQYF,TGTGCCAGCAGTAACCAGTACCCACAAGAGACCCAGTACTTC
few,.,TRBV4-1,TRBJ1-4,CASSQDLHEKLFF,TGCGCCAGCAGCCAGGACTTACATGAAAAACTGTTTTTT
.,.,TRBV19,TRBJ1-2,CASSIAGRYGYTF,TGTGCCAGTAGTATCGCAGGGCGCTATGGCTACACCTTC
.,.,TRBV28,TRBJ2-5,CASSPFRSRGTQETQYF,TGTGCCAGCAGCCCCTTTCGGTCCAGGGGTACTCAAGAGACCCAGTACTTC
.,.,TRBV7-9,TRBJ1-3,CASSLTMGGPGAGNTIYF,TGTGCCAGCAGCCTAACCATGGGAGGGCCAGGTGCTGGAAACACCATATATTTT
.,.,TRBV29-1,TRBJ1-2,CSVDQGPNYGYTF,TGCAGCGTTGATCAGGGCCCTAACTATGGCTACACCTTC
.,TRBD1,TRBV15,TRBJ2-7,CATSRDLGQISPYF,TGTGCCACCAGCAGAGATTTGGGACAGATCTCCCCGTACTTC
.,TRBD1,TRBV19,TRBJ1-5,CASTGGRYSNQPQHF,TGTGCCAGTACAGGGGGGAGGTATAGCAATCAGCCCCAGCATTTT
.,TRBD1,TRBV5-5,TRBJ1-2,CASSPTRLRDRGNYGYTF,TGTGCCAGCAGTCCGACGAGGCTCCGGGACAGGGGTAACTATGGCTACACCTTC
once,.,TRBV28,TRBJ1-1,CASSLTLNTEAFF,TGTGCCAGCAGTTTAACATTAAACACTGAAGCTTTCTTT
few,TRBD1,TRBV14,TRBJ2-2,CASSQQGVGELFF,TGTGCCAGCAGCCAACAGGGGGTCGGGGAGCTGTTTTTT